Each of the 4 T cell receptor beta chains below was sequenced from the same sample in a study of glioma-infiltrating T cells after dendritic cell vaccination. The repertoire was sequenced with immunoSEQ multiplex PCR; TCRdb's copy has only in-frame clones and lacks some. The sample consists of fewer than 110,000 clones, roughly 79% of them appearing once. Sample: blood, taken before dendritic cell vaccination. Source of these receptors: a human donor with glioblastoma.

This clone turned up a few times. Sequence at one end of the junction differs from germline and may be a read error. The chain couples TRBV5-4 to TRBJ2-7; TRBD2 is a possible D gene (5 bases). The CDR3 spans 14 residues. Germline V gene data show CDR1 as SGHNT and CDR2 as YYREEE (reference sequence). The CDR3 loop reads CASSLPADSNEQYF. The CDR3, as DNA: TGTGCCAGCAGCTTACCAGCGGACTCCAACGAGCAGTACTTC.

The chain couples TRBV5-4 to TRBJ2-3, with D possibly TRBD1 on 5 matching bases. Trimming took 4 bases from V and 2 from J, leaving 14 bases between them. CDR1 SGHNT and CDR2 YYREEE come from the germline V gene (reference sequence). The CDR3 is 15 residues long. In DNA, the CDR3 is TGTGCCAGCAGCCCGCCTCTGACAGTCACAGATACGCAGTATTTT. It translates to CASSPPLTVTDTQYF.

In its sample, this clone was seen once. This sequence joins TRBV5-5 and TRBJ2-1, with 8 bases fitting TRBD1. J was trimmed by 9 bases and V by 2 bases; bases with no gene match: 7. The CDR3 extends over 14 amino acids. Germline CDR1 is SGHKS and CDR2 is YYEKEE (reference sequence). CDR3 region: CASSFLTGVSEQFF. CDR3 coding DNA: TGTGCCAGCAGCTTCCTGACAGGGGTGAGTGAGCAGTTCTTC.

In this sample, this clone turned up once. CDR3 coding DNA: TGTGCCAGCAGCCTCGGGGGGGAAAATGAGCAGTTCTTC. It specifies CASSLGGENEQFF. The rearrangement joins TRBV11-3 to TRBJ2-1; 8 bases are a match to TRBD2. Germline values: CDR1 SGHNT, CDR2 YENEEA. Trimming cost V 5 bases and J 7 bases; bases outside gene matches: 4. The CDR3 has 13 residues.